This T cell receptor (beta chain) stems from a study of T cells in Graves' hyperthyroidism and ophthalmopathy. The TCR beta CDR3 regions underwent amplification using RNA transcripts as the source. During a first-round RT-PCR of the TCR CDR3, the HTBI primer set was used. MiXCR was run by TCRdb on the multiplex PCR reads, yielding one entry per CDR3 protein. The profile shows around 56,000 distinct CDR3 sequences, 40% to 55% of them singletons. The CDR3 sequence is 10 residues long. Germline V lookup: CDR1 MRHNA, CDR2 SNTAGT. Notes on this clonotype: A read error may produce the germline difference seen at one junction end.

The chain has TRBV6-4 and TRBJ2-7; D gene uncertain. The sequencing sample was made of blood. The receptor comes from a woman younger than 45 with Graves' ophthalmopathy. The CDR3 nucleotides read TGTGCCAGCAGCTCCGACGAGCAGTACTTC. Translating gives CASSSDEQYF.